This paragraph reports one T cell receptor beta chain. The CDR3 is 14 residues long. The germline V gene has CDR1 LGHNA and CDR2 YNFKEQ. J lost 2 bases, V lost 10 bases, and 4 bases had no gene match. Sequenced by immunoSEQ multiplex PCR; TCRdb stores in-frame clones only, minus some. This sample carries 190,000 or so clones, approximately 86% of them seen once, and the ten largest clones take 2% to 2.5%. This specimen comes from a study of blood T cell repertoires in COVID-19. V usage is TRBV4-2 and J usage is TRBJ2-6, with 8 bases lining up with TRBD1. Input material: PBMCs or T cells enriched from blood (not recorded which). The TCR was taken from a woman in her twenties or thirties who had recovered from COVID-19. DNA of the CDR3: TGTGCCAACCGCAGGGGGCCTGGGGCCAACGTCCTGACTTTC. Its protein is CANRRGPGANVLTF.